Below, 14 T cell receptor beta chains from the same sample are listed, as sequenced in a study of radiation and T cells in renal cell carcinoma (dated by TCRdb to 2020 to 2022). What the time point label conveys for this sample: blood 2 weeks post-SBRT. The meaning of the sample's treatment or condition label: 15 Gy SBRT to primary tumor, nephrectomy 4 weeks later. Libraries were built with the immunoSEQ multiplex PCR assay. TCRdb stores this immuneACCESS table with in-frame sequences only. Part of the clones is absent; in the studies checked, under half of the shortfall reflects unresolved V genes, and no reason is known for the rest. A total of about 130,000 clones appear in this sample, over 75% of them only once. The ten most abundant clones make up under 6.5% of the sample. This sample comprised blood, obtained from a patient whose treatment included radiotherapy and nephrectomy. The receptors here all came from a man between 45 and 60 years old with renal cell carcinoma.

In DNA, the CDR3 is TGTGCCAGCAGCTTAGGTCCGGGGGGGTACAATGAGCAGTTCTTC. Encoded protein: CASSLGPGGYNEQFF. The rearrangement uses TRBV7-2 and TRBJ2-1; 8 positions agree with TRBD2. This CDR3 is built from 15 residues. After removal of 1 base from V and 4 bases from J, the junction contained 3 bases not matched to a gene. From germline, CDR1 is SGHTA and CDR2 FQGNSA.

J is TRBJ2-1 and V is TRBV9; the D is unclear. The CDR3 is 12 amino acids. V dropped 4 bases and J dropped 10 bases, with 12 bases sitting between them. CDR1 is SGDLS, CDR2 YYNGEE, per germline. CDR3 residues: CASSLSTAEQFF. The CDR3 DNA sequence: TGTGCCAGCAGCTTATCTACGGCCGAGCAGTTCTTC.

The chain couples TRBV2 to TRBJ2-5; D is perhaps TRBD1 or TRBD2 (6 bases each). The CDR3 consists of 14 residues. Germline V gene lookup returns CDR1 SNHLY and CDR2 FYNNEI. Trimming shortened V by 11 bases and J by 0 bases, and 16 bases separated the two germline ends. The chain's CDR3 is CAGAGQKYQETQYF. The CDR3 DNA follows: TGTGCCGGGGCGGGACAAAAGTACCAAGAGACCCAGTACTTC.

The chain is built from TRBV9 and TRBJ2-7, with 7 bases lining up with TRBD1. Trimming took 0 bases from V and 7 from J; bases not matched to a gene: 7. Germline lookup yields CDR1 SGDLS and CDR2 YYNGEE. The CDR3 has 14 residues. CDR3: CASSVGTGLGEQYF. CDR3 coding DNA: TGTGCCAGCAGCGTAGGGACAGGCTTAGGGGAGCAGTACTTC. The full variable domain, rest sourced from reference TRBV9 and TRBJ2-7, is DSGVTQTPKHLITATGQRVTLRCSPRSGDLSVYWYQQSLDQGLQFLIQYYNGEERAKGNILERFSAQQFPDLHSELNLSSLELGDSALYFCASSVGTGLGEQYFGPGTRLTVT.

The rearrangement links TRBV6-1 to TRBJ1-2; D is unclear. Germline-derived CDR1 and CDR2 are MNHNS and SASEGT. The CDR3 has 12 residues. Trimming shortened V by 7 bases and J by 3 bases, and 9 bases separated the two germline ends. The CDR3: CASNDGDYGYTF. The CDR3 region has the DNA TGTGCCAGCAATGACGGCGACTATGGCTACACCTTC.

The CDR3 region is CASSQRGQQETQYF. CDR3 coding DNA: TGTGCCAGCAGCCAAAGAGGACAGCAAGAGACCCAGTACTTC. The V and J genes are TRBV4-2 and TRBJ2-5, with D perhaps TRBD1 (6 bases). V lost 2 bases and J lost 2, with 9 bases in between. Germline CDR1 and CDR2: LGHNA and YNFKEQ. CDR3 length: 14 residues.

V gene TRBV5-1 combines with J gene TRBJ2-5, with D possibly TRBD1 on 5 matching bases. V was trimmed by 0 bases and J by 5 bases, leaving 11 bases between them. CDR3 length equals 14 residues. The germline CDR1 and CDR2 sequences are SGHRS and YFSETQ. The CDR3 region has the DNA TGCGCCAGCAGCTTGGGGCAGGGTTGGGAGACCCAGTACTTC. It encodes CASSLGQGWETQYF.

V is TRBV2 and J is TRBJ2-3; tentatively, D is TRBD2 (5 bases). This CDR3 is built from 14 residues. CDR1 is SNHLY and CDR2 is FYNNEI in the germline V gene. V was trimmed by 3 bases and J by 9 bases, leaving 16 bases between them. The DNA of the CDR3 is TGTGCCAGCAGTGATCGAAACAGAGAGGGCACGCAGTATTTT. This gives the protein CASSDRNREGTQYF.

The gene calls are TRBV30 and TRBJ2-2, with 10 bases aligning to TRBD2. The V gene's germline CDR1 is GTSNPN and CDR2 SVGIG (reference sequence). V shed 3 bases, J shed 5 bases, and the junction held 9 bases outside the gene matches. This CDR3 has 16 amino acids. CDR3 DNA sequence: TGTGCCTGGAGCATAAAAGGGACTAGCGTAACCGGGGAGCTGTTTTTT. The encoded protein is CAWSIKGTSVTGELFF.

This chain uses TRBV30 with TRBJ2-5; TRBD2 matches 15 bases. Germline lookup yields CDR1 GTSNPN and CDR2 SVGIG (reference sequence). Trimming at V came to 4 bases and at J to 5 bases, leaving 11 bases not matched to a gene. The CDR3 contains 17 residues. The CDR3 here is CAWTPGTSGGLGETQYF. The CDR3 DNA follows: TGTGCCTGGACCCCTGGGACTAGCGGGGGGCTCGGGGAGACCCAGTACTTC.

The V gene is TRBV6-1, the J gene TRBJ1-5; 7 positions agree with TRBD1. Per germline, CDR1 MNHNS and CDR2 SASEGT. The CDR3 sequence is 15 residues long. The V gene end was trimmed by 4 bases and the J gene end by 1 base; junction bases not matched to a gene: 4. The CDR3 DNA is TGTGCCAGCAGTGGACAGGGTTTCAGCAATCAGCCCCAGCATTTT. Its translation is CASSGQGFSNQPQHF.

The chain couples TRBV27 to TRBJ2-3; 10 positions agree with TRBD2. CDR1 is MNHEY, CDR2 SMNVEV, per germline (reference sequence). The CDR3 length is 18 residues. J lost 4 bases, V lost 5 bases, and 15 bases had no gene match. This chain's CDR3 is CASSAGLAAPRLADTQYF. The CDR3 DNA reads as TGTGCCAGCAGTGCCGGACTAGCGGCCCCTCGACTTGCAGATACGCAGTATTTT.

The rearrangement links TRBV7-6 to TRBJ2-3, with 10 bases that match TRBD2. Unmatched junction bases numbered 11, after V lost 5 bases and J lost 3 bases. The CDR3 contains 17 residues. Germline CDR1 SGHVS, CDR2 FNYEAQ. The CDR3 here is CASSPRGGLAATDTQYF. The DNA of the CDR3 is TGTGCCAGCAGCCCAAGGGGCGGACTAGCGGCGACAGATACGCAGTATTTT. Looking up the rest from reference TRBV7-6 and TRBJ2-3 gives the full variable domain: GAGVSQSPRYKVTKRGQDVALRCDPISGHVSLYWYRQALGQGPEFLTYFNYEAQQDKSGLPNDRFSAERPEGSISTLTIQRTEQRDSAMYRCASSPRGGLAATDTQYFGPGTRLTVL.

In its sample, this clone was seen a few times. The V gene is TRBV19, the J gene TRBJ1-1, with a possible D match to TRBD1 (6 bases). Per germline, CDR1 LNHDA and CDR2 SQIVND (reference sequence). CDR3 size: 14 residues. V was clipped by 3 bases and J by 4 bases, with 12 bases between them. In nucleotides, the CDR3 is TGTGCCAGTAGTATCCCAGGGGCGGGCACTGAAGCTTTCTTT. It is translated as CASSIPGAGTEAFF.